The entry below gives a single TCR beta chain sequence along with its context. The protocol was immunoSEQ multiplex PCR, while the TCRdb copy is restricted to in-frame clones and leaves out a portion. The table records approximately 480,000 clones, around nine tenths of them present only once. Trimming removed 2 bases at V and 8 bases at J, with 9 bases between. In germline, CDR1 is MNHNS, CDR2 SASEGT. The CDR3 is 12 amino acids. This specimen belongs to a study of Ad26.COV2.S vaccination and SARS-CoV-2 variants. Background on the study: Intramuscularly, Ad26.COV2.S was given either once or twice, 56 days apart.

Indicated treatment: over 15 received Ad26.COV2.S at low or high dose, single or two shots; 5 received placebo; per-sample allocation not given. Collection of samples fell on day 63 after the first vaccine or placebo injection. This clonotype originated in a person between 18 and 65 years old who received the Ad26.COV2.S COVID-19 vaccine or a placebo. The sample here was peripheral blood, taken in a trial of Ad26.COV2.S vaccine versus placebo. This chain joins TRBV6-1 and TRBJ1-1, with no clear D. CDR3 DNA: TGTGCCAGCAGTGAATGGGGAGGGGAAGCTTTCTTT. Translation: CASSEWGGEAFF.